Listed below are T cell receptor beta chains from one sample, sequenced in a study of identical twins. TCRdb independently ran MiXCR on the 5' RACE reads; one entry per CDR3 protein. The table has some 260,000 distinct CDR3 sequences, around 15% seen once. Sequences were obtained from memory (CD45RO+) T cells sorted from blood. The source of these receptors is a woman younger than 30 in good health. CDR3s include the opening cysteine and the closing phenylalanine or tryptophan. A D gene is named only where the DNA matches it firmly. Some rows have no size entry. The others give once, few or many, or a class for an expanded clone.

v_call: TRBV5-1; d_call: NA; clone_size: few; j_call: TRBJ2-5; cdr3_nt: TGCGCCAGCAGCCCGGGAGTAGAAGAGACCCAGTACTTC; cdr3_aa: CASSPGVEETQYF
v_call: TRBV5-1; d_call: TRBD1; clone_size: many; j_call: TRBJ2-1; cdr3_nt: TGCGCCAGCAGCCCCGACAGGGCCGCACGTAATGAGCAGTTCTTC; cdr3_aa: CASSPDRAARNEQFF
v_call: TRBV2; d_call: TRBD1; clone_size: many; j_call: TRBJ1-5; cdr3_nt: TGTGCCAGCAGTGAAGTTCTAGGGACAGGGGGCCGGCAGCCCCAGCATTTT; cdr3_aa: CASSEVLGTGGRQPQHF
v_call: TRBV5-1; d_call: TRBD2; clone_size: few; j_call: TRBJ2-5; cdr3_nt: TGCGCCAGCAGCTTGGGCACGGGACTAGCGGTGGAGACCCAGTACTTC; cdr3_aa: CASSLGTGLAVETQYF
v_call: TRBV20-1; d_call: TRBD1; clone_size: NA; j_call: TRBJ2-7; cdr3_nt: TGCAGTGCTCCCAGGGGGTACGAGCAGTACTTC; cdr3_aa: CSAPRGYEQYF
v_call: TRBV7-9; d_call: TRBD2; clone_size: NA; j_call: TRBJ2-5; cdr3_nt: TGTGCCAGCAGCTTAGGGAATAGCGGGGCCGTCGAGACCCAGTACTTC; cdr3_aa: CASSLGNSGAVETQYF
v_call: TRBV20-1; d_call: NA; clone_size: few; j_call: TRBJ1-1; cdr3_nt: TGCAGTGCAAATCAGGGCGGGGTCACTGAAGCTTTCTTT; cdr3_aa: CSANQGGVTEAFF
v_call: TRBV7-9; d_call: NA; clone_size: few; j_call: TRBJ1-4; cdr3_nt: TGTGCCAGCAGCTTACTGTCAGGAGAAAAACTGTTTTTT; cdr3_aa: CASSLLSGEKLFF
v_call: TRBV5-1; d_call: TRBD1; clone_size: few; j_call: TRBJ2-7; cdr3_nt: TGCGCCAGCAGCTCGCGGACAGGCTACGAGCAGTACTTC; cdr3_aa: CASSSRTGYEQYF
v_call: TRBV6-5; d_call: NA; clone_size: NA; j_call: TRBJ1-6; cdr3_nt: TGTGCCAGCAGTTACCATAGGGTTCGCTATAATTCACCCCTCCACTTT; cdr3_aa: CASSYHRVRYNSPLHF
v_call: TRBV19; d_call: NA; clone_size: NA; j_call: TRBJ1-5; cdr3_nt: TGTGCCAGTACCCGGAGCAGCGGCAATCAGCCCCAGCATTTT; cdr3_aa: CASTRSSGNQPQHF